Shown below are 7 T cell receptor beta chains from a single sample sequenced in a study of T cell repertoires in cytomegalovirus infection. TCRdb reprocessed the reads via MiXCR and lists one record per CDR3 protein. The table has 650,000 to 850,000 distinct CDR3 sequences, 25% to 35% seen once. Their specific antigens are unknown. Sequenced here: cultured CD8+ T cells from PBMCs, sampled from culture after CMV antigen stimulation. These receptors came from a human donor in good health (CMV status not recorded). Some clones in this sample may be carry-over from other donors' samples.

This clonotype appeared many times. V usage is TRBV6-2 or TRBV6-3 and J usage is TRBJ1-1, with a weak D call TRBD1 (5 bases). V lost 2 bases to trimming and J lost 3 bases, with 19 bases between them. The germline V gene encodes CDR1 MNHEY and CDR2 SVGEGT. The CDR3 consists of 17 residues. The CDR3 sequence is CASSYGSEGRGYTEAFF. CDR3 nucleotides: TGTGCCAGCAGTTACGGTTCAGAGGGACGCGGGTACACTGAAGCTTTCTTT.

This chain joins TRBV12-3 or TRBV12-4 and TRBJ1-2, with D unclear. The CDR3 consists of 14 residues. V was pared by 5 bases and J by 5 bases, with 15 bases between. This chain's CDR3 is CASSETGSVYGYTF. DNA of the CDR3: TGTGCCAGCAGTGAAACGGGATCGGTATATGGCTACACCTTC.

This clonotype was counted at least ten times. An end of the junction does not agree with germline; a read error may underlie this. The chain recombines TRBV7-7 with TRBJ2-5; perhaps TRBD1 as D (6 bases). Germline V lookup: CDR1 SSHAT, CDR2 FNYEAQ (reference sequence). CDR3 size: 14 residues. The DNA for the CDR3 is TGTGCTAGCAGCCTAGGACAGTTCCAAGAGACCCAGTACTTC. It yields the protein CASSLGQFQETQYF.

The rearrangement links TRBV6-8 to TRBJ2-1; 7 bases are shared with TRBD2. The ends lost 7 bases at V and 0 bases at J; junction bases unmatched: 9. The CDR3 consists of 16 residues. From germline, CDR1 is MNHGY and CDR2 SAAAGT. CDR3: CASTPSGASSYNEQFF. CDR3 DNA sequence: TGTGCCAGCACTCCTAGCGGTGCGAGCTCCTACAATGAGCAGTTCTTC.

This clonotype was seen ten or more times. This rearrangement joins TRBV7-2 to TRBJ2-4; no firm D call. This CDR3 is 15 amino acids long. Trimming shortened V by 1 base and J by 0 bases, and 7 bases separated the two germline ends. Germline CDR1 is SGHTA and CDR2 is FQGNSA. CDR3 nucleotide sequence: TGTGCCAGCAGCTTAGGGAGAGTAGCCAAAAACATTCAGTACTTC. This gives the protein CASSLGRVAKNIQYF.

The gene calls are TRBV27 and TRBJ2-3, with D unclear. CDR3 size: 13 residues. The germline V and J ends were trimmed by 11 bases and 2 bases, with 14 bases remaining between them. CDR1 and CDR2 (germline): MNHEY, SMNVEV (reference sequence). CDR3: CAAQNQDTDTQYF. The CDR3 DNA reads TGTGCCGCTCAGAACCAGGACACAGATACGCAGTATTTT.

V usage is TRBV27 and J usage is TRBJ2-3; 12 bases are shared with TRBD2. The CDR3 loop spans 16 amino acids. Looked up from germline, CDR1 is MNHEY and CDR2 is SMNVEV (reference sequence). V shed 4 bases and J 6 bases; nucleotides not matched to a gene: 8. This CDR3 is CASSSLAGGRMDTQYF. The CDR3 DNA sequence: TGTGCCAGCAGTTCGCTAGCGGGGGGGCGCATGGATACGCAGTATTTT.